This T cell receptor (beta chain) was observed in a study of shared clonotypes between healthy human individuals (dated by TCRdb to 2020 to 2022). With regard to the full study: A couple of women and a few men aged 18 to 49 years were included in the cohort. Blood TCR repertoires of roughly 5 healthy adults were deeply sequenced to estimate repertoire size and the extent of clonotype sharing between individuals. Between about 0.8 and 9 billion PBMCs per donor were obtained by leukapheresis. To increase sequencing depth and limit assay-specific biases, different laboratories used diverse techniques to prepare libraries and sequence TCR repertoires. Points the paper makes about the study in general: The genetic and exposure-history diversity represented was limited by the small number of donors. Sampling was restricted to blood, and TCR repertoires in tissue are likely to differ from TCR repertoires in blood. Pairwise subsampling indicated that sequencing depth was expected to affect the degree of clonotype sharing among donors.

As encoded in the germline V gene, CDR1 is SGHTA while CDR2 is FQGTGA. From cysteine to phenylalanine, the CDR3 is 14 amino acids long. Here the CDR3 DNA is all that survives: 42 bases in frame from base 1. A distance of 9 bases separates the germline ends of V and J, which lose 1 base and 3 bases respectively. Using the deep immunoSEQ assay, multiplex PCR amplified TCR CDR3 regions from genomic DNA. Extracted genomic DNA from each cell subset was spread evenly across all wells of several immunoSEQ 96-well plates, with each plate serving as a replicate. Each replicate PCR for unsorted PBMC received approximately 0.3 ug genomic DNA, equal to tens of thousands of T cell genomes. Unsorted PBMC genomic DNA was sequenced across ten immunoSEQ deep assay plates. The purified libraries were quantified using a Qubit 3.0 fluorometer, sized with a Bioanalyzer 2100, and then quantified again using the KAPA Library Quantification kit. Each immunoSEQ 96-well plate was sequenced on its own single-read 150-cycle Illumina NextSeq 550 flow cell. On the authors' methods: Because the immunoSEQ output included only junctional sequences and no quality scores, the filtering could not be the same as the filtering used for full-length reads. To assign V/J genes and CDR3, sequences were annotated using PyIR, a Python wrapper for IgBLAST v1.9, with IMGT germline references. Any read was removed if the V/J assignment was weak (E-value above 1e-6), the CDR3 was missing, or the read contained stop codons, out-of-frame junctions, or ambiguous translated residues. V3J clonotypes were defined as sequences sharing an identical inferred V gene, J gene, and CDR3 amino acid sequence. To compute the percentage overlap between repertoires, the number of shared unique clonotypes was divided by the size of the smaller repertoire. Three approaches were used to assess repertoire richness: RTK rarefaction, the Chao1 estimator, and Recon v2.1 estimates of unobserved clonotypes. Drawn from immuneACCESS, this table holds only the in-frame rearrangements with V and J called that TCRdb kept. Clones are partly lost; checked studies trace under half to an unresolved V gene and leave the rest unexplained. V and J calls and clone size are given by that table; D and trimming were obtained from the DNA. The sample table contains 490,000 or so clones; only one count was recorded for approximately 80% of them. The biggest ten clones account for under 15% of the sample.

Healthy HIV-negative adults with no recently reported acute infections or vaccinations were included as donors. Only Caucasian adults living in Nashville, Tennessee, USA were represented among the donors. For unsorted samples, around 85 million PBMCs were counted, and genomic DNA was extracted using the QIAamp DNA Blood Mini kit. Blood was collected by leukapheresis, and PBMCs were isolated by Ficoll-Histopaque density gradient centrifugation and then cryopreserved in liquid nitrogen vapor phase. Notes on this clone: Its antigen remains unidentified. Qualities for individual bases were not recorded, and no much larger clone is one base off.

The clonotype was recovered from a woman in her forties in good health. Some clones in this sample may be carry-over from other donors' samples. The sequence links TRBV7-3 to TRBJ1-2; TRBD1 is possibly the D segment (6 matching bases). The sample consisted of PBMCs. CDR3 reads: CASSLKRTDYGYTF. At the DNA level, the sequence is TGTGCCAGCAGCTTAAAGCGGACAGACTATGGCTACACCTTC. The reference TRBV7-3 and TRBJ1-2 proteins fill in what lies around the CDR3, so the full variable domain reads GAGVSQTPSNKVTEKGKYVELRCDPISGHTALYWYRQSLGQGPEFLIYFQGTGAADDSGLPNDRFFAVRPEGSVSTLKIQRTERGDSAVYLCASSLKRTDYGYTFGSGTRLTVV.